This T cell receptor beta chain was sequenced for a study of blood T cell repertoires in COVID-19. Study overall: Whether acute or convalescent, the COVID-19 samples came from the United States, Italy and Spain.

Here immunoSEQ multiplex PCR was the method, and the copy in TCRdb shows in-frame clones only, minus some. The repertoire holds about 110,000 clones, with about 83% as singletons. Germline V gene lookup returns CDR1 LNHDA and CDR2 SQIVND (reference sequence). This CDR3 region has 14 residues. Trimming took 8 bases from V and 3 from J; bases not matched to a gene: 6. Sequences were obtained from peripheral blood. The chain employs TRBV19 and TRBJ1-2; 10 bases line up with TRBD1. The origin of this receptor is a woman in her 70s with acute or convalescent COVID-19. CDR3 DNA: TGTGCCAGTGGGGGACAGGGGAGAGACTATGGCTACACCTTC. Protein product: CASGGQGRDYGYTF.